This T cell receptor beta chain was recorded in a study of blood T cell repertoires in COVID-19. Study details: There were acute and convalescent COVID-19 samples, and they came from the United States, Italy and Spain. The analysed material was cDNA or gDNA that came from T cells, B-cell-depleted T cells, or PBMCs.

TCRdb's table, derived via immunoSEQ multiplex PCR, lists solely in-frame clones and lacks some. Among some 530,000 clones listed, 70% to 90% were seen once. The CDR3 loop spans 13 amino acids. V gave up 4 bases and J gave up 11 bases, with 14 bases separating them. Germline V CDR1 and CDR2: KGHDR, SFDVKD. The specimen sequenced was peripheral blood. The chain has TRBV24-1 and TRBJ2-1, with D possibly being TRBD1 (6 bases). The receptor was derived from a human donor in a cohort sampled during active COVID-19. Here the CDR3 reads CATSDHRDTQQFF. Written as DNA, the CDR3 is TGTGCCACCAGTGACCACCGGGACACCCAGCAGTTCTTC.